Shown below are 5 T cell receptor beta chains from a single sample sequenced in a study of technical replicates of blood from a few donors. The repertoire was sequenced with immunoSEQ multiplex PCR; TCRdb's copy has only in-frame clones and lacks some. Of around 80,000 clones in the sample, around 94% are singletons; the top ten hold around 0.37%. Sequenced: T cells isolated from PBMCs. These receptors all come from a human donor in good health.

The rearrangement joins TRBV5-6 to TRBJ2-5; TRBD1 is a possible D gene (5 bases). Per the germline V gene, CDR1 is SGHDT and CDR2 is YYEEEE. V shed 3 bases and J shed 1 base, with 7 bases lying between them. The CDR3 consists of 13 residues. CDR3 bases: TGTGCCAGCAGCTCAGGGTTCCAAGAGACCCAGTACTTC. It is translated as CASSSGFQETQYF.

The chain joins TRBV30 to TRBJ1-5; D not resolved. Germline V CDR1 and CDR2: GTSNPN, SVGIG (reference sequence). The CDR3 sequence is 15 residues long. The V end was cut by 1 base, the J end by 1 base, with 11 bases between. The CDR3 here is CAWSDLRRSNQPQHF. The CDR3 nucleotides are TGTGCCTGGAGTGACCTCAGGCGAAGCAATCAGCCCCAGCATTTT. Variable domain in full (rest from reference TRBV30 and TRBJ1-5): SQTIHQWPATLVQPVGSPLSLECTVEGTSNPNLYWYRQAAGRGLQLLFYSVGIGQISSEVPQNLSASRPQDRQFILSSKKLLLSDSGFYLCAWSDLRRSNQPQHFGDGTRLSIL.

The chain combines TRBV28 with TRBJ1-4; possible D gene TRBD1, 6 bases. Trimming shortened V by 1 base and J by 13 bases, and 10 bases separated the two germline ends. This CDR3 contains 12 residues. CDR1 and CDR2 (germline): MDHEN, SYDVKM. CDR3 loop: CASSLLRGGLFF. The CDR3 coding sequence is TGTGCCAGCAGTTTATTAAGAGGGGGACTGTTTTTT.

The chain uses TRBV6-5 and TRBJ1-1; no definite D call. There are 15 residues in the CDR3. Deletions cut 6 bases from V and 1 base from J, with 15 bases between. Germline assignment: CDR1 MNHEY and CDR2 SVGAGI. CDR3 residues: CASSESIAGNTEAFF. In DNA form, the CDR3 reads TGTGCCAGCAGCGAATCCATCGCAGGGAACACTGAAGCTTTCTTT.

The gene calls are TRBV10-3 and TRBJ2-7; D is perhaps TRBD2 (6 bases). Germline loops: CDR1 ENHRY, CDR2 SYGVKD. With 6 bases removed from V and 2 bases from J, the gap between germline ends came to 8 bases. The CDR3 contains 12 residues. The CDR3 coding sequence is TGTGCCATCAGCGGGAGTGCCTACGAGCAGTACTTC. Its protein is CAISGSAYEQYF.